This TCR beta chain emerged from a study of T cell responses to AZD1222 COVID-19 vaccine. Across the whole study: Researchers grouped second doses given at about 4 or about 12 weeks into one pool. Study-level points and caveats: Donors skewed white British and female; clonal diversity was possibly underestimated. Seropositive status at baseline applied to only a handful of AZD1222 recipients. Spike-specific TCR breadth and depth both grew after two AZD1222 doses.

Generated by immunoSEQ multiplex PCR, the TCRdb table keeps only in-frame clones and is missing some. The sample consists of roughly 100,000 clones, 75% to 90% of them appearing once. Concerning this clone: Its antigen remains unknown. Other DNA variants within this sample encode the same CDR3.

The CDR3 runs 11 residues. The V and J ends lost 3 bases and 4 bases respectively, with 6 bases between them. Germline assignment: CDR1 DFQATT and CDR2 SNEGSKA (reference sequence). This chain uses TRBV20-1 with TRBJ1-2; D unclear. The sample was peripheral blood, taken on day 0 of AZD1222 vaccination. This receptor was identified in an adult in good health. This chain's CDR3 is CSASDGYGYTF. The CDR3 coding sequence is TGCAGTGCTAGCGACGGCTATGGCTACACCTTC.